This T cell receptor (beta chain) appears in the sequencing data of a study of blood T cells in healthy people across ages (dated by TCRdb to between 2015 and 2016). For the study in its entirety: Template switching captured roughly one uniquely barcoded TCR beta cDNA molecule per two T cells in model experiments. Age-related changes in TCR beta repertoire diversity were measured in the study by deep sequencing normalized with unique cDNA molecular identifiers. Four age groups were formed from the donors: young (average approximately 15 years), middle-aged (approximately 39), aged (approximately 60) and long-lived (about 80). For two donors (one aged 18 to 30 and one aged 80 or older), the study analyzed two additional independent replicas of 1 million unique cDNA reads from the same blood draw. To avoid experimental bias, donors of different ages were distributed randomly across sequencing lanes. Overall study outcomes, separate from this receptor: Compared with the aged group, more naive CD4+ T cells, fewer expanded clones and increased TCR diversity were shown by the long-lived group, suggesting age selection. Total diversity estimates from one million sequenced T cells were considered lower bounds and underestimates. Observed TCR beta diversity per million T cells fell roughly linearly with age, and a significant reduction was already apparent by age around 36. Because profiling used bulk unsorted PBMCs, naive and antigen-experienced compartments could not be compared conclusively. Because donor CMV infection status was unknown, age-related changes in expanded clonotypes were potentially confounded. A strong correlation was found between observed TCR beta diversity and the percentage of naive T cells measured by flow cytometry.

On this clonotype: Its antigen remains unidentified. No much larger clone is present one base from it, and per-base qualities are unavailable.

Donors were under 40 systemically healthy Caucasian individuals from Russia aged 6 to 90 years. Roughly 10 milliliters of peripheral blood were drawn from each donor into EDTA-treated Vacutainer tubes. Ficoll-Paque density-gradient centrifugation was used to isolate PBMCs, with at least 6.5 million per sample. Trizol reagent was used to extract total RNA from PBMCs, with at least 5 micrograms per sample. Naive CD45RAhigh/CD27high T cell percentages were measured by flow cytometry on a PBMC aliquot from every donor. Library preparation used 5' RACE. The sequencer listed for this sample is Illumina HiSeq 2500. A second PCR of about 6 to 11 cycles was run with a J-beta primer mix and a sample-barcoded 5' primer. A template-switch 5' adaptor carrying 12 random nucleotides introduced a unique molecular identifier onto each TCR beta cDNA molecule. At least 2.5 million CDR3-containing paired-end reads were obtained from each sample. First-strand cDNA synthesis was performed from all RNA using the Mint cDNA synthesis kit, with priming by a TRBC-specific oligonucleotide. All cDNA was treated with uracil-DNA glycosylase and then went through a first 18-cycle PCR with the universal primers M1SS and BC2_uni_R. The paper's data handling went like this. For normalization, 1 million high-quality reads, each with a distinct molecular identifier, were randomly selected from each sample. Reads with shared molecular identifiers were discarded instead of being binned into consensus sequences. CDR3 identification, clonotype clustering and error correction used MiTCR with a Q25 quality threshold and the strictest error-elimination algorithm. Lower-bound total TCR beta diversity was estimated with a nonparametric unseen species model using Euler transformation. Through fastp at Q25 and MiXCR, TCRdb rebuilt clones from the public reads, retaining in-frame beta chains. CDR3 protein duplicates are merged, each entry listing the most common genes and DNA. The V and J calls, along with clone size, are taken from TCRdb and not from the paper's own processing. Present in this sample are about 640,000 distinct CDR3 sequences, around 54% of which were seen just once. The ten largest account for roughly 34% of the sample.

The CDR3 runs 16 residues from the cysteine to the phenylalanine. The retained sequence is limited to the CDR3, 48 bases, with the frame set at the first base. The germline V gene specifies SGHDT as CDR1 and YYEEEE as CDR2. Sample: blood. The sequence came from a man aged 60 to 69 in good health. The rearrangement combines TRBV5-6 with TRBJ2-4; the junction holds 8 bases that match TRBD2. The J call may be faulty, since TRBJ2-5 better matches the DNA end. The nucleotide sequence is TGTGCCAGCAGCTCCCCATATAGCGGGGCACAAGAGACCCAGTACTTC. This yields the protein CASSSPYSGAQETQYF.